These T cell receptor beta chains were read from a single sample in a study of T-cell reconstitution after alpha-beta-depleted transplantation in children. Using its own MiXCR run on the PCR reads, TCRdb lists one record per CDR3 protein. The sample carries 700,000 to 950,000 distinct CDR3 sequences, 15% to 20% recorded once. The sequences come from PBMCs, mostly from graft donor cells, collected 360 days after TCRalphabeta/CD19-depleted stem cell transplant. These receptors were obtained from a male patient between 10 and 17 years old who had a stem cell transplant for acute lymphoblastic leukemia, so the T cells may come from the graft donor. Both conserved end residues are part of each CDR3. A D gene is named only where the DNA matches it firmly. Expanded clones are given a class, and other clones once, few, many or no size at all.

CASSETGTRGGELFF TGTGCCAGCAGCGAAACCGGGACTAGAGGCGGGGAGCTGTTTTTT TRBJ2-2 TRBV7-2 - TRBD2
CASLRAGGELFF TGTGCCAGCCTGAGGGCAGGCGGGGAGCTGTTTTTT TRBJ2-2 TRBV6-6 many -
CASTRGVDEQYF TGCGCCAGCACCAGGGGTGTAGACGAGCAGTACTTC TRBJ2-7 TRBV5-1 few -
CASRKAGASGSYNEQFF TGTGCCAGCAGAAAGGCGGGAGCCTCCGGCTCCTACAATGAGCAGTTCTTC TRBJ2-1 TRBV27 - TRBD2
CASSLISPRKSSYEQYF TGTGCCAGCAGCCTTATTAGCCCTAGGAAGAGCTCCTACGAGCAGTACTTC TRBJ2-7 TRBV7-6 few -
CASSLVGEGQSYNEQFF TGTGCCAGCAGCTTAGTCGGCGAGGGACAGTCCTACAATGAGCAGTTCTTC TRBJ2-1 TRBV7-9 - TRBD1
CASSSTGTAPTDTQYF TGTGCCAGCAGTTCCACCGGGACAGCGCCCACAGATACGCAGTATTTT TRBJ2-3 TRBV12-3/TRBV12-4 few TRBD1
CASSLRDTDTQYF TGTGCCAGCAGTTTACGGGACACAGATACGCAGTATTTT TRBJ2-3 TRBV27 many -
CASSQAPDYEQYF TGCGCCAGCAGCCAAGCGCCCGACTACGAGCAGTACTTC TRBJ2-7 TRBV4-1 many -
CSVESGDRGFYEQYF TGCAGCGTTGAAAGCGGGGACAGGGGATTCTACGAGCAGTACTTC TRBJ2-7 TRBV29-1 - TRBD1
CSARDWGEALTDTQYF TGCAGTGCTAGAGATTGGGGGGAGGCCCTCACAGATACGCAGTATTTT TRBJ2-3 TRBV20-1 - -
CASSLRLAGVENEQFF TGTGCCAGCAGCTTAAGGCTAGCGGGAGTGGAAAATGAGCAGTTCTTC TRBJ2-1 TRBV7-3 many TRBD2
CASSSSGRVTDTQYF TGTGCCAGCAGCTCTAGCGGGAGAGTCACAGATACGCAGTATTTT TRBJ2-3 TRBV7-3 few TRBD2
CASSHSVAKNIQYF TGTGCCAGCAGCCACTCGGTAGCCAAAAACATTCAGTACTTC TRBJ2-4 TRBV6-5 few -
CATSRDADLLNTEAFF TGTGCCACCAGCAGAGATGCGGACCTCCTTAACACTGAAGCTTTCTTT TRBJ1-1 TRBV15 - -
CASSFPSGRQFF TGTGCCAGCAGCTTTCCTAGCGGGAGGCAGTTTTTT TRBJ2-2 TRBV7-2 - TRBD2
CASSVVAGGPYNEQFF TGTGCCAGCAGCGTAGTCGCGGGAGGGCCCTACAATGAGCAGTTCTTC TRBJ2-1 TRBV9 once TRBD2
CSAPGQSSGANVLTF TGCAGTGCCCCGGGACAGAGCTCTGGGGCCAACGTCCTGACTTTC TRBJ2-6 TRBV20-1 many TRBD1
CASSQELGDVFF TGTGCCAGCAGCCAAGAGCTAGGTGATGTGTTCTTC TRBJ2-1 TRBV3-1 - -